A single T cell receptor beta chain is shown here with its context. What it binds is unknown. The germline V gene encodes CDR1 MNHEY and CDR2 SMNVEV (reference sequence). There are 20 residues in the CDR3. The J segment lost 5 bases and the V segment lost 5 bases, leaving 20 bases of the junction unmatched. This specimen comes from a study of post-analysis software for immune sequencing data. cDNA libraries for TCR beta contained unique molecular identifiers. The source material, about 0.9 to 11 million T cells, gave rise to about 500,000 cDNA molecules. TCRdb reprocessed the PCR reads with MiXCR, giving one entry per CDR3 protein. Here the sample spans almost 700,000 distinct CDR3 sequences, approximately 59% being singletons. Regarding the study as a whole: Relative to controls, patients had 4 or 5 TRBV segments at higher frequency, with TRBV5-6, TRBV5-1 and TRBV20-1 among these.

The V call is TRBV27, the J call TRBJ2-7; TRBD2 matches 14 bases. Sequencing was performed on blood. This sequence originates from a girl aged 2 to 10 with multiple sclerosis. The CDR3 DNA follows: TGTGCCAGCAGTACCGACAGGGTTGGCCGAACGGGACTAGCGGGAGACGAGCAGTACTTC. Translated: CASSTDRVGRTGLAGDEQYF.